Listed here is a single T cell receptor beta chain. Its antigen is still unknown. Trimming shortened V by 4 bases and J by 2 bases, and 11 bases separated the two germline ends. The germline V gene encodes CDR1 MGHDK and CDR2 SYGVNS. This CDR3 is built from 14 residues. This record belongs to a study of shared clonotypes between healthy human individuals. Selected positively for CCR7 and CD45RO-negative, naive CD8 cells excluded terminally differentiated effector memory CD45RA+ cells. Generated by immunoSEQ multiplex PCR, the TCRdb table keeps only in-frame clones and is missing some. The sample contains roughly 2.1 million clones, roughly 91% of which appear only once. Study-level results: Even with large depth, rarefaction showed that sorted-subset sequencing was incomplete.

This sequence originates from a man between 18 and 29 years old in good health. Some clones in this sample may be carry-over from other donors' samples. The chain combines TRBV25-1 with TRBJ2-5, with D perhaps TRBD2 (5 bases). The sequencing sample was made of naive CD8+ T cells from PBMCs. The CDR3: CASSAGEGQETQYF. CDR3 sequence (DNA): TGTGCCAGCAGTGCCGGGGAAGGACAAGAGACCCAGTACTTC.